Below, 19 T cell receptor beta chains from the same sample are listed, as sequenced in a study of T-cell memory formation after mild COVID-19. Each CDR3 protein gets one entry after TCRdb re-called the 5' RACE reads with MiXCR. The sample has about 140,000 distinct CDR3 sequences; under 30% are singletons. Sequenced sample: PBMCs or a T cell subset sorted from them (not recorded which). These TCRs come from an adult woman who had mild COVID-19 (a few samples of this study predate the infection). Cell type and time point are not known.

The chain employs TRBV7-2 and TRBJ2-7; D may be TRBD1 or TRBD2 (5 bases each). The CDR3 runs 15 residues. V lost 5 bases and J 3 bases, leaving 17 bases between the germline ends. Germline V gives CDR1 SGHTA, CDR2 FQGNSA. The CDR3 bases are TGTGCCAGCAGCCAGGTGGCAGGGAGTGGCTACGAGCAGTACTTC. Amino acids: CASSQVAGSGYEQYF.

Only a few counts were recorded for this clonotype. This chain connects TRBV6-5 to TRBJ2-7; 7 positions agree with TRBD1. Germline CDR1 MNHEY, CDR2 SVGAGI. After removal of 0 bases from V and 3 bases from J, the junction contained 5 bases not matched to a gene. This CDR3 is 15 amino acids long. This chain's CDR3 is CASSYSRTGHYEQYF. In DNA, the CDR3 is TGTGCCAGCAGTTACTCGAGGACAGGACACTACGAGCAGTACTTC.

The rearrangement links TRBV20-1 to TRBJ2-1; TRBD2 aligns across 11 bases. With 1 base clipped from V and 2 bases from J, the junction kept 13 bases outside the gene matches. CDR3 length equals 19 residues. CDR1 is DFQATT, CDR2 SNEGSKA, per germline (reference sequence). This chain's CDR3 is CSARVSLAGGPSAYNEQFF. CDR3 coding DNA: TGCAGTGCTAGAGTCTCCTTAGCGGGAGGGCCGTCAGCCTACAATGAGCAGTTCTTC.

The chain has TRBV29-1 and TRBJ2-4; perhaps D is TRBD1 or TRBD2 (5 bases each). V lost 3 bases and J 9 bases, leaving 21 bases between the germline ends. Germline V gives CDR1 SQVTM, CDR2 ANQGSEA. The CDR3 sequence is 15 residues long. CDR3 coding DNA: TGCAGCGTTGAGGATCAGAAGGGACCCATCGGCATTCAGTACTTC. Encoded protein: CSVEDQKGPIGIQYF.

This clonotype showed up just a few times. V gene TRBV2 combines with J gene TRBJ1-6; D is unresolved. The CDR3 consists of 13 residues. Germline CDR1 and CDR2: SNHLY and FYNNEI. Deletions cut 4 bases from V and 9 bases from J, with 10 bases between. CDR3 DNA sequence: TGTGCCAGCAGTGGTCCGAGCAGTTCACCCCTCCACTTT. Amino acid sequence: CASSGPSSSPLHF.

This clonotype was detected a few times. This sequence joins TRBV12-3 or TRBV12-4 and TRBJ2-5; TRBD2 agrees at 8 bases. The V segment lost 5 bases and the J segment 4 bases; nucleotides outside the gene matches: 18. The CDR3 runs 18 residues. The CDR3 region is CASSPFVSGGAFAETQYF. The CDR3 nucleotides read TGTGCCAGCAGTCCGTTCGTATCGGGGGGGGCCTTCGCAGAGACCCAGTACTTC.

This clonotype was counted a few times. The rearrangement joins TRBV29-1 to TRBJ2-1; 10 bases map to TRBD1. Germline V lookup: CDR1 SQVTM, CDR2 ANQGSEA. The CDR3 extends over 16 amino acids. The J segment lost 7 bases and the V segment lost 1 base, leaving 10 bases of the junction unmatched. The CDR3 DNA follows: TGCAGCGTTGAAGGGACGACAGGGGGCTTGAGAAATGAGCAGTTCTTC. It is translated as CSVEGTTGGLRNEQFF.

The chain recombines TRBV14 with TRBJ2-7; maybe TRBD2 (6 bases). Germline V gives CDR1 SGHDN, CDR2 FVKESK. The CDR3 covers 15 residues. The V end lost 4 bases, the J end lost 2 bases, and 15 bases lay between the germline ends. CDR3 loop: CASSLLGGSTYEQYF. The CDR3 bases are TGTGCCAGCAGCCTCCTCGGGGGATCTACCTACGAGCAGTACTTC.

This clonotype was observed a handful of times. V gene TRBV4-1 combines with J gene TRBJ2-7; 9 bases map to TRBD1. V shed 1 base, J shed 3 bases, and the junction held 1 base outside the gene matches. Germline V gene lookup returns CDR1 MGHRA and CDR2 YSYEKL. This CDR3 contains 14 residues. The CDR3 protein is CASSQGTGDYEQYF. DNA for the CDR3: TGCGCCAGCAGCCAAGGGACAGGGGACTACGAGCAGTACTTC.

In this sample, this clonotype turned up a few times. This chain joins TRBV5-1 and TRBJ1-2; no definite D call. The CDR3 loop spans 14 amino acids. Trimming removed 0 bases at V and 4 bases at J, with 10 bases between. CDR1 and CDR2 from the germline V gene are SGHRS and YFSETQ. For the CDR3, the DNA is TGCGCCAGCAGCTTGGCCGACACGAGCTATGGCTACACCTTC. Protein product: CASSLADTSYGYTF.

The V and J genes are TRBV20-1 and TRBJ1-5; D possibly corresponds to TRBD1 (6 bases). V dropped 6 bases and J dropped 4 bases, with 22 bases sitting between them. Germline CDR1 is DFQATT and CDR2 is SNEGSKA (reference sequence). There are 16 residues in the CDR3. The CDR3 sequence is CSAGGMGKGRNQPQHF. DNA for the CDR3: TGCAGTGCAGGGGGAATGGGGAAGGGGCGGAATCAGCCCCAGCATTTT.

V usage is TRBV27 and J usage is TRBJ1-6, with 7 bases that match TRBD1. The V segment lost 8 bases and the J segment 9 bases; nucleotides outside the gene matches: 13. The CDR3 contains 15 residues. Germline V gives CDR1 MNHEY, CDR2 SMNVEV (reference sequence). The CDR3 coding sequence is TGTGCCAGCTGGACGTCGGCACAGGGGCGTTCACCCCTCCACTTT. Amino acid sequence: CASWTSAQGRSPLHF.

The genes are TRBV7-3 and TRBJ2-1; 7 bases are shared with TRBD2. From germline, CDR1 is SGHTA and CDR2 FQGTGA. The CDR3 consists of 15 residues. The V and J ends lost 5 bases and 2 bases, in that order; junction bases with no gene match: 6. The CDR3 DNA reads as TGTGCCAGCAGCCTGGAAGCGGGACCCTACAATGAGCAGTTCTTC. Amino acid sequence: CASSLEAGPYNEQFF.

In its sample, this clonotype was seen a few times. The chain has TRBV6-5 and TRBJ1-2, with a weak D call TRBD1 (5 bases). Trimming pared 0 bases from V and 6 bases from J, leaving 20 bases between. The CDR3 loop spans 17 amino acids. Germline CDR1 MNHEY, CDR2 SVGAGI. The CDR3 bases are TGTGCCAGCAGTTACTCGCAACCGTATGAGGGGCGGAATGGCTACACCTTC. It encodes CASSYSQPYEGRNGYTF.

This rearrangement joins TRBV4-2 to TRBJ2-7; D is unclear. V lost 5 bases and J 0 bases, leaving 14 bases between the germline ends. Germline V gene sequence: CDR1 LGHNA, CDR2 YNFKEQ. The length of the CDR3 is 15 residues. The CDR3 region has the DNA TGTGCCAGCAGCTTAAAGGACCACGACTCCTACGAGCAGTACTTC. It specifies CASSLKDHDSYEQYF.

The CDR3 sequence is CATSGLTGSSYNEQFF. CDR3 DNA sequence: TGTGCCACCAGTGGGCTGACAGGCAGCTCCTACAATGAGCAGTTCTTC. The genes are TRBV24-1 and TRBJ2-1, with D perhaps TRBD1 (6 bases). V lost 5 bases, J lost 0 bases, and 13 bases lay in between. Germline CDR1 and CDR2: KGHDR and SFDVKD. There are 16 residues in the CDR3.

This clonotype came up a few times. The V call is TRBV4-1, the J call TRBJ2-7, with D perhaps TRBD1 (6 bases). The germline V gene encodes CDR1 MGHRA and CDR2 YSYEKL. The ends were cut back, 0 bases at V and 4 bases at J, with 13 bases in the middle. The CDR3 is 15 amino acids. The CDR3 protein is CASSQEALRGYEQYF. The CDR3 DNA sequence: TGCGCCAGCAGCCAAGAGGCTCTCAGGGGTTACGAGCAGTACTTC.

The chain is built from TRBV12-3 or TRBV12-4 and TRBJ1-2; D gene ambiguous. V was shortened by 5 bases and J by 4 bases, with 11 bases between the two germline ends. The CDR3 has 13 residues. CDR3 DNA sequence: TGTGCCAGCAGTCCCAACATGGGCTATGGCTACACCTTC. Translating it yields CASSPNMGYGYTF.

Only a few counts were recorded for this clonotype. V and J are TRBV12-3 or TRBV12-4 and TRBJ2-3; maybe TRBD2 (5 bases). CDR3 length: 16 amino acids. V shed 1 base and J shed 1 base, with 12 bases lying between them. The CDR3 bases are TGTGCCAGCAGTTTAGTCAAGGGAGTAGGCACAGATACGCAGTATTTT. This gives the protein CASSLVKGVGTDTQYF.